This T cell receptor beta chain was found in a study of blood T cell repertoires in COVID-19. The method was immunoSEQ multiplex PCR; TCRdb's version includes in-frame clones alone and lacks a portion of them. The sample lists under 250,000 clones, about 83% seen once, with 7% to 10% in the top ten. Germline V gene data show CDR1 as SGHDN and CDR2 as FVKESK. Losses at the gene ends were 4 bases for V and 2 bases for J; bases not matched to a gene: 2. This CDR3 spans 15 amino acids. The clonotype originates from a woman aged 45-60 years with acute or convalescent COVID-19. The V and J genes are TRBV14 and TRBJ2-1, with 10 bases lining up with TRBD1. Sequencing was carried out using peripheral blood. CDR3 region: CASSLGTGAYNEQFF. CDR3 nucleotide sequence: TGTGCCAGCAGCCTAGGGACAGGGGCCTACAATGAGCAGTTCTTC.